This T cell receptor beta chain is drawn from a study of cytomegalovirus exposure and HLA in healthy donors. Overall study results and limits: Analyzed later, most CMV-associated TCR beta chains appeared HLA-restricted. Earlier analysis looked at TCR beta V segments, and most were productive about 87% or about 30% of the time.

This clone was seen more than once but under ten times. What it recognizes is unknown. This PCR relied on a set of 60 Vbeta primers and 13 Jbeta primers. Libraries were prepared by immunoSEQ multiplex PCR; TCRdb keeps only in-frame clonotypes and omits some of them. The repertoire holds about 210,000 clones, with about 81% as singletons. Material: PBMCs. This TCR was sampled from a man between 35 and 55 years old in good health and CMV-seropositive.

This CDR3 reads CASSPPGQGRAKNIQYF. The CDR3 bases are TGTGCCAGCTCACCACCGGGGCAGGGGCGAGCCAAAAACATTCAGTACTTC. The genes are TRBV18 and TRBJ2-4, with D perhaps TRBD1 (6 bases). This CDR3 spans 17 amino acids. The germline V gene encodes CDR1 KGHSH and CDR2 LQKENI. Trimming cost V 0 bases and J 0 bases, with 12 bases left between them.